The clone carrying this T cell receptor beta chain was observed once. Its antigen is unknown. The entry originates in a study of cytomegalovirus exposure and HLA in healthy donors. Study-wide findings and caveats: A later analysis associated 15,000 or so TCR beta sequences with HLA alleles at a 0.05 false discovery rate. Most CMV-associated TCR beta chains appeared HLA-restricted in a later analysis. Excluded were some V segments that proved indistinguishable, including TRBV6-2 and TRBV6-3. In a later analysis, HLA-associated beta chains showed higher expansion and lower generation probabilities than comparable chains.

Researchers ran the PCR with 60 Vbeta and 13 Jbeta primers. Measured with immunoSEQ multiplex PCR; TCRdb has only the in-frame clones, and not every one. This table has about 130,000 clones, roughly four fifths appearing once. The CDR3 has 12 residues. Germline loops: CDR1 SEHNR, CDR2 FQNEAQ (reference sequence). The V gene lost 4 bases and the J gene lost 8 bases, with 9 bases spanning the gap. This chain uses TRBV7-9 with TRBJ2-1; weak D call: TRBD2 (6 bases). This clonotype originated in a woman aged 40 to 50 in good health and CMV-seropositive. The sequencing sample was made of PBMCs. The CDR3 reads CASSSQRDEQFF. In DNA form, the CDR3 reads TGTGCCAGCAGCTCTCAGCGGGATGAGCAGTTCTTC.